A single TCR beta chain is shown here with its context. The antigen is undetermined. A read error may explain this, as a much larger clone is one base away. Amplification yielded TCR beta CDR3 regions, with RNA transcripts as the source. During a first-round RT-PCR of the TCR CDR3, the HTBI primer set was used. TCRdb passed the multiplex PCR reads through MiXCR, listing each CDR3 protein once. This repertoire shows over 500,000 distinct CDR3 sequences, approximately 17% found once; its top ten account for roughly 15%. These data belong to a study of T cells in Graves' hyperthyroidism and ophthalmopathy. V was pared by 8 bases and J by 6 bases, with 12 bases of the junction left unmatched. The CDR3 has 14 residues. Findings and limits, study-wide: In validation, the model predicted ophthalmopathy. These predictions came a median roughly 6 months before onset.

Material: blood. V gene TRBV12-3 or TRBV12-4 combines with J gene TRBJ1-1, with 7 bases identical to TRBD1. The source is a woman between 18 and 29 years old with Graves' ophthalmopathy. The CDR3: CASLKTDRDSEAFF. CDR3 in DNA: TGTGCCAGCTTGAAAACCGACAGGGATTCTGAAGCTTTCTTT.